These T cell receptor beta chains were read from a single sample in a study of CD8+CD57+ T cells in acquired aplastic anemia. TCRdb passed the reads through MiXCR, listing each CDR3 protein once. The repertoire includes under 200,000 distinct CDR3 sequences, just under 65% of them detected once, and 45% sits in the top ten. Sequencing input: sorted CD4+, CD8+, or CD8+CD57+ T cells (not recorded which) from PBMCs. These receptors all come from a human donor in good health. CDR3s include the opening cysteine and the closing phenylalanine or tryptophan. A D gene is named only where the DNA matches it firmly. Clone size is shown for a subset of rows, as once, few, many or a class of expanded clone.

D gene	clone size	J gene	V gene	CDR3 protein	CDR3 DNA
NA	few	TRBJ2-3	TRBV7-8	CASSLITGPTQYF	TGTGCCAGCAGCTTAATTACAGGTCCCACGCAGTATTTT
NA	NA	TRBJ2-3	TRBV7-6	CASSPWEITDTQYF	TGTGCCAGCAGCCCCTGGGAGATCACAGATACGCAGTATTTT
NA	NA	TRBJ2-7	TRBV20-1	CSAPPGGGGEQYF	TGCAGTGCCCCACCGGGTGGGGGCGGCGAGCAGTACTTC
NA	NA	TRBJ2-5	TRBV7-8	CASSLDGGRGETQYF	TGTGCCAGCAGCTTAGACGGGGGGCGCGGTGAGACCCAGTACTTC
NA	NA	TRBJ2-3	TRBV5-1	CASSTPSTDTQYF	TGTGCCAGCAGCACACCTAGCACAGATACGCAGTATTTT
NA	NA	TRBJ1-1	TRBV20-1	CSARDLRGGLEAFF	TGCAGTGCTAGAGATCTACGGGGGGGCCTTGAAGCTTTCTTT
NA	NA	TRBJ2-1	TRBV29-1	CSVESRGVYNEQFF	TGCAGCGTTGAAAGCAGGGGGGTCTACAATGAGCAGTTCTTC
NA	few	TRBJ2-3	TRBV7-6	CASSPTPGMIDTQYF	TGTGCCAGCAGCCCCACGCCTGGGATGATAGATACGCAGTATTTT
TRBD1	NA	TRBJ1-4	TRBV20-1	CSARAPGQRKLFF	TGCAGTGCTAGGGCACCGGGACAGAGAAAACTGTTTTTT
TRBD1	once	TRBJ1-2	TRBV29-1	CSVRGTAGGDGYTF	TGCAGCGTTCGGGGGACCGCAGGGGGAGACGGCTACACCTTC
NA	NA	TRBJ2-7	TRBV2	CASSLGPFYEQYF	TGTGCCAGCAGTTTGGGACCGTTCTACGAGCAGTACTTC
NA	few	TRBJ2-7	TRBV2	CASRVNTGFCF	TGTGCCAGCAGGGTAAACACAGGGTTTTGCTTC
TRBD1	many	TRBJ2-1	TRBV7-6	CASSDRAGGYNEQFF	TGTGCCAGCAGCGATCGGGCAGGGGGATACAATGAGCAGTTCTTC
TRBD2	few	TRBJ2-7	TRBV20-1	CSASLAGGYEQYF	TGCAGTGCTAGTTTAGCGGGAGGCTACGAGCAGTACTTC